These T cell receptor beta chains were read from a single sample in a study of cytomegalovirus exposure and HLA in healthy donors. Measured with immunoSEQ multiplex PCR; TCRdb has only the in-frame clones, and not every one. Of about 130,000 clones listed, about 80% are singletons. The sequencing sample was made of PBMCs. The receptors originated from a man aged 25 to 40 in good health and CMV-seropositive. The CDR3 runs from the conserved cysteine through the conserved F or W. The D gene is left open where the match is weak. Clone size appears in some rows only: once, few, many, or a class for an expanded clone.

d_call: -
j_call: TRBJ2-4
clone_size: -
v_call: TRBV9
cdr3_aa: CASSVLRDKAKNIQYF

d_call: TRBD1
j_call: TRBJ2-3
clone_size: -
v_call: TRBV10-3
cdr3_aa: CAITQRTGNTDTQYF

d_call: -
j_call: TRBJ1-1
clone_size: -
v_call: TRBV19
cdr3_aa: CASSIVPTPGIEAFF

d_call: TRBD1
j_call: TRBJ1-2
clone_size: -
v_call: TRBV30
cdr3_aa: CAWTLTGSGYTF

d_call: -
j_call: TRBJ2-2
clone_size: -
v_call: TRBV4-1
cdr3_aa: CASSQEWQGIGELFF

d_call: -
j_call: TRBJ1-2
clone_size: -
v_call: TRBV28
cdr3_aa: CASSQRAGSYGYTF

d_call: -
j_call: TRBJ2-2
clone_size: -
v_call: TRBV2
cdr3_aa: CASSVIGGTGELFF

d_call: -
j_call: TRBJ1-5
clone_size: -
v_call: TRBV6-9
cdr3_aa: CASSYSDSSNQPQHF

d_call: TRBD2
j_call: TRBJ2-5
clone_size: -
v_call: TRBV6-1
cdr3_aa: CAGLAGAQETQYF

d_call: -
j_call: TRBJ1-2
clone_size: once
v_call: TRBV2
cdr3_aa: CASSQDNYGYTF

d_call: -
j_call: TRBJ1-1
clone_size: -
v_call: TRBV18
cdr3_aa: CASTEDRNTEAFF

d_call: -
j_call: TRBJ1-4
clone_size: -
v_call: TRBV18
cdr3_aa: CASSPLLAESEKLFF

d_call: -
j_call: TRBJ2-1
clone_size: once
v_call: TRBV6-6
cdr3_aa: CASRGEADLTPNEQFF

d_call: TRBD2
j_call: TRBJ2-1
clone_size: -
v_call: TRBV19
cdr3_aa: CASSRLAGTNNEQFF

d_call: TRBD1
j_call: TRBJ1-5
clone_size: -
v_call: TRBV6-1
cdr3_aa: CAEGQGNQPQHF

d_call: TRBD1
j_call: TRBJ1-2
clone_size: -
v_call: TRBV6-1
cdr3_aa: CASSDHGQGDYGYTF

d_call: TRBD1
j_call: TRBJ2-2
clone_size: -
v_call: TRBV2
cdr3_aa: CASSVRDRGSGELFF

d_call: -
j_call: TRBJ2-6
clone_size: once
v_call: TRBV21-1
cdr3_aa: CASSKDSSSGANVLTF

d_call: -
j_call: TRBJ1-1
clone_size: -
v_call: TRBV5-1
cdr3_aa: CASSSVVNTEAFF